This T cell receptor (beta chain) is from a study of T cells in Graves' hyperthyroidism and ophthalmopathy. Germline assignment: CDR1 SGDLS and CDR2 YYNGEE. Trimming cost V 0 bases and J 6 bases, with 10 bases left between them. This CDR3 region has 14 residues. TCR beta CDR3 region amplification was performed from RNA transcripts. The primer set for the first-round RT-PCR of the TCR CDR3 was HTBI. TCRdb called the multiplex PCR reads again in MiXCR, with one record for every CDR3 protein. The data contain about 640,000 distinct CDR3 sequences, approximately 15% of them singletons. This chain uses TRBV9 with TRBJ2-1, with a tentative D call TRBD2 (5 bases). What was sequenced was blood. The sequence came from a woman aged 45-60 years with Graves' ophthalmopathy. This chain's CDR3 is CASSVGGVPNEQFF. CDR3 DNA: TGTGCCAGCAGCGTAGGGGGAGTCCCCAATGAGCAGTTCTTC.